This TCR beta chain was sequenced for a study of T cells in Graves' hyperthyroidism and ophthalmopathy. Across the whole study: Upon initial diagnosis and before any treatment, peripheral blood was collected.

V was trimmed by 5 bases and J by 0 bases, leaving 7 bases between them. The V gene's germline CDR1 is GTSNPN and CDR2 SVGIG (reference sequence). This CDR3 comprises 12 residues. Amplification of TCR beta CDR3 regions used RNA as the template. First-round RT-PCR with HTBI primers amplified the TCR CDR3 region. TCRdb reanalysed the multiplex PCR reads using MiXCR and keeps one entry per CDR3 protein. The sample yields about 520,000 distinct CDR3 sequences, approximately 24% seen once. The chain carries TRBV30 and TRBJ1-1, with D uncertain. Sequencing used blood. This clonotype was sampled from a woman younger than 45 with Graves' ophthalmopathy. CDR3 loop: CAWVLLNTEAFF. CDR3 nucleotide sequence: TGTGCCTGGGTCCTATTGAACACTGAAGCTTTCTTT.